The T cell receptor beta chain described here comes from a study of T cell responses to AZD1222 COVID-19 vaccine. CDR3 size: 13 residues. The germline CDR1 and CDR2 sequences are SGHVS and FNYEAQ. V lost 5 bases and J 4 bases, leaving 10 bases between the germline ends. Sequencing used immunoSEQ multiplex PCR; TCRdb keeps in-frame clones, though not all of them. The table lists roughly 97,000 clones, around 86% of them singletons. The receptor was derived from an adult who received the MenACWY meningococcal vaccine as a control. The chain is built from TRBV7-6 and TRBJ2-3; D is ambiguous. This sample comprised peripheral blood, obtained 28 days after the second dose of the MenACWY control vaccine. CDR3 sequence reads: CASSPGWADTQYF. The CDR3 coding sequence is TGTGCCAGCAGCCCCGGGTGGGCAGATACGCAGTATTTT.